Following are 21 T cell receptor beta chains from one sample sequenced in a study of blood T cell repertoires in COVID-19. Produced via immunoSEQ multiplex PCR; TCRdb's table is partial and in-frame only. The top ten clones hold 0.95% of a sample with 190,000 or so clones, around four fifths of them seen once. Sequencing was carried out using peripheral blood. The receptors come from a man aged 60 to 69 with COVID-19, enrolled during active disease.

The rearrangement links TRBV11-2 to TRBJ1-4; unclear D gene. V was pared by 3 bases and J by 4 bases, with 12 bases between. The germline V gene has CDR1 SGHAT and CDR2 FQNNGV. CDR3 length: 15 residues. Here the CDR3 DNA reads TGTGCCAGCAGCTTGACCAGTGGGCGTAATGAAAAACTGTTTTTT. Translating gives CASSLTSGRNEKLFF.

The gene calls are TRBV7-9 and TRBJ2-4; 10 bases are shared with TRBD2. Germline-derived CDR1 and CDR2 are SEHNR and FQNEAQ (reference sequence). The CDR3 has 16 residues. Trimming cost V 5 bases and J 0 bases; bases outside gene matches: 4. CDR3 DNA: TGTGCCAGCAGCCAGAGGACTAGCGGAGCCAAAAACATTCAGTACTTC. It translates to CASSQRTSGAKNIQYF.

This chain connects TRBV19 to TRBJ2-7; D might be TRBD1 (6 bases). V was clipped by 4 bases and J by 2 bases, with 6 bases between them. Germline V lookup: CDR1 LNHDA, CDR2 SQIVND (reference sequence). This CDR3 comprises 12 residues. The chain's CDR3 is CASSRDTYEQYF. CDR3 nucleotide sequence: TGTGCCAGTAGTAGGGACACCTACGAGCAGTACTTC.

V and J are TRBV9 and TRBJ2-2; TRBD1 agrees at 8 bases. CDR3 length equals 15 residues. Germline V CDR1 and CDR2: SGDLS, YYNGEE. V lost 4 bases, J lost 3 bases, and 5 bases stayed unmatched. The CDR3 protein is CASSKDRADTGELFF. The CDR3, as DNA: TGTGCCAGCAGCAAGGACAGGGCCGACACCGGGGAGCTGTTTTTT.

This rearrangement joins TRBV2 to TRBJ2-7; 9 bases map to TRBD2. CDR1 and CDR2 (germline): SNHLY, FYNNEI. This CDR3 is built from 15 residues. The junction had 7 bases not matched to a gene; V was cut back by 7 bases and J by 0 bases. The CDR3 DNA reads TGTGCCAGCAAAGTCCTAGCGGGGAGCTCCTACGAGCAGTACTTC. Translating gives CASKVLAGSSYEQYF.

The rearrangement links TRBV6-1 to TRBJ1-1; 7 positions match TRBD1. CDR1 is MNHNS, CDR2 SASEGT, per germline. V trimming: 2 bases; J trimming: 4 bases; junction bases outside the gene matches: 4. The CDR3 loop spans 14 amino acids. DNA for the CDR3: TGTGCCAGCAGTGAAATCAGGGGGAGCACTGAAGCTTTCTTT. Its protein product is CASSEIRGSTEAFF.

In regard to this clone: This sequence may be a read error, since a much larger clone differs from it by one base. Distinct nucleotide sequences in the sample also encode this CDR3. The chain employs TRBV9 and TRBJ1-2; 10 bases line up with TRBD1. V lost 7 bases to trimming and J lost 8 bases; unmatched junction nucleotides: 11. Germline V gene lookup returns CDR1 SGDLS and CDR2 YYNGEE. The CDR3 consists of 14 residues. The CDR3 coding sequence is TGTGCCAGCGGTGGACAGGGGGTGGGGGAGGGCTACACCTTC. Translated, it gives CASGGQGVGEGYTF. Combining the CDR3 with reference TRBV9 and TRBJ1-2 gives the whole variable domain DSGVTQTPKHLITATGQRVTLRCSPRSGDLSVYWYQQSLDQGLQFLIQYYNGEERAKGNILERFSAQQFPDLHSELNLSSLELGDSALYFCASGGQGVGEGYTFGSGTRLTVV.

The V call is TRBV12-3 or TRBV12-4, the J call TRBJ1-3; D not resolved. V gave up 3 bases and J gave up 2 bases, with 5 bases separating them. CDR3 length equals 13 residues. The CDR3 loop reads CASSLAAGNTIYF. The CDR3 DNA follows: TGTGCCAGCAGTTTGGCAGCTGGAAACACCATATATTTT.

The chain is built from TRBV18 and TRBJ1-1, with 11 nucleotides matching TRBD1. Unmatched junction bases numbered 7, after V lost 2 bases and J lost 5 bases. This CDR3 has 16 amino acids. The V gene's germline CDR1 is KGHSH and CDR2 LQKENI. This chain's CDR3 is CASSPMGQGDGTEAFF. The CDR3, as DNA: TGTGCCAGCTCACCAATGGGACAGGGGGACGGAACTGAAGCTTTCTTT. Looking up the rest from reference TRBV18 and TRBJ1-1 gives the full variable domain: NAGVMQNPRHLVRRRGQEARLRCSPMKGHSHVYWYRQLPEEGLKFMVYLQKENIIDESGMPKERFSAEFPKEGPSILRIQQVVRGDSAAYFCASSPMGQGDGTEAFFGQGTRLTVV.

The chain has TRBV4-2 and TRBJ2-7, with D perhaps TRBD1 (6 bases). The CDR3 is 15 amino acids. Trimming shortened V by 0 bases and J by 4 bases, and 13 bases separated the two germline ends. The germline CDR1 and CDR2 sequences are LGHNA and YNFKEQ. The CDR3 loop reads CASSQERVTGYEQYF. Here the CDR3 DNA reads TGTGCCAGCAGCCAAGAGAGAGTCACAGGGTACGAGCAGTACTTC.

The chain has TRBV7-2 and TRBJ2-3, with a weak D call TRBD1 (7 bases). Germline V gene lookup returns CDR1 SGHTA and CDR2 FQGNSA. V was cut by 3 bases and J by 2 bases, with 15 bases left in between. The CDR3 runs 16 residues. This CDR3 reads CASSFSDRDSTDTQYF. The DNA for the CDR3 is TGTGCCAGCAGCTTCTCTGACAGGGACTCCACAGATACGCAGTATTTT.

This chain uses TRBV6-5 with TRBJ2-7, with TRBD2 as a possible D gene (7 bases). The CDR3 extends over 14 amino acids. The ends were cut back, 6 bases at V and 5 bases at J, with 17 bases in the middle. Germline CDR1 and CDR2: MNHEY and SVGAGI. CDR3 protein: CASSHGGPLDEQYF. The CDR3 bases are TGTGCCAGCAGCCACGGGGGGCCCCTCGACGAGCAGTACTTC.

V usage is TRBV5-6 and J usage is TRBJ2-5; D possibly corresponds to TRBD1 (5 bases). CDR3 length equals 14 residues. Looked up from germline, CDR1 is SGHDT and CDR2 is YYEEEE. V lost 2 bases to trimming and J lost 12 bases, with 20 bases between them. CDR3 protein: CASSFGQAPGSEYF. Written as DNA, the CDR3 is TGTGCCAGCAGCTTTGGACAAGCACCAGGTTCAGAGTACTTC.

The chain is built from TRBV7-2 and TRBJ1-2; a weak D match, TRBD1 (5 bases). The CDR3 length is 14 residues. Germline V gene sequence: CDR1 SGHTA, CDR2 FQGNSA. V was cut by 6 bases and J by 4 bases, with 15 bases left in between. The CDR3 DNA sequence: TGTGCCAGCAGTCAACAGGTGCGGGGCTATGGCTACACCTTC. This sequence encodes CASSQQVRGYGYTF. Variable domain in full (rest from reference TRBV7-2 and TRBJ1-2): GAGVSQSPSNKVTEKGKDVELRCDPISGHTALYWYRQSLGQGLEFLIYFQGNSAPDKSGLPSDRFSAERTGGSVSTLTIQRTQQEDSAVYLCASSQQVRGYGYTFGSGTRLTVV.

This clone was counted a few times. The rearrangement uses TRBV5-1 and TRBJ1-1; 10 positions agree with TRBD1. Germline values: CDR1 SGHRS, CDR2 YFSETQ. Trimming at V came to 3 bases and at J to 5 bases, leaving 4 bases not matched to a gene. The CDR3 sequence is 14 residues long. CDR3 protein: CASSSTGGRTEAFF. The CDR3 region has the DNA TGCGCCAGCAGCTCGACAGGGGGCCGAACTGAAGCTTTCTTT.

This clone was seen a handful of times. The rearrangement uses TRBV19 and TRBJ2-7; 7 nucleotides match TRBD1. V was pared by 7 bases and J by 2 bases, with 11 bases of the junction left unmatched. This CDR3 spans 15 amino acids. CDR1 and CDR2 from the germline V gene are LNHDA and SQIVND (reference sequence). CDR3: CASTRTTGPTYEQYF. The CDR3 coding sequence is TGTGCCAGTACCCGAACGACAGGGCCTACCTACGAGCAGTACTTC.

This clone was observed a handful of times. This rearrangement joins TRBV27 to TRBJ1-4, with D uncertain. Per the germline V gene, CDR1 is MNHEY and CDR2 is SMNVEV (reference sequence). The CDR3 length is 15 residues. With 0 bases removed from V and 0 bases from J, the gap between germline ends came to 5 bases. The CDR3 here is CASSLSQATNEKLFF. The DNA of the CDR3 is TGTGCCAGCAGTTTATCACAAGCAACTAATGAAAAACTGTTTTTT.

The chain links TRBV6-5 to TRBJ1-3; TRBD1 agrees at 8 bases. CDR1 is MNHEY, CDR2 SVGAGI, per germline. This CDR3 contains 15 residues. The trim removed 4 bases at V and 2 bases at J, leaving 4 bases unmatched. As DNA, the CDR3 is TGTGCCAGCAGTTTGGGCAGGGGGCCTGGAAACACCATATATTTT. This translates into CASSLGRGPGNTIYF.

This chain joins TRBV6-5 and TRBJ1-6; 7 nucleotides agree with TRBD1. The CDR3 sequence is 15 residues long. J was trimmed by 3 bases and V by 6 bases; bases with no gene match: 5. CDR1 is MNHEY, CDR2 SVGAGI, per germline. The CDR3 region has the DNA TGTGCCAGCAGCTTGACAGGGCTCTATAATTCACCCCTCCACTTT. Its protein is CASSLTGLYNSPLHF.

The gene calls are TRBV11-3 and TRBJ2-2; 10 bases match TRBD1. With 5 bases clipped from V and 8 bases from J, the junction kept 8 bases outside the gene matches. This CDR3 is built from 15 residues. Germline loops: CDR1 SGHNT, CDR2 YENEEA. In DNA form, the CDR3 reads TGTGCCAGCAGCCCAACGGACAGGGGGAGAGGGGAGCTGTTTTTT. Translated, it gives CASSPTDRGRGELFF.

This clone was observed a handful of times. The chain employs TRBV3-1 (or the pseudogene TRBV3-2) and TRBJ1-2; TRBD1 agrees at 10 bases. The CDR3 covers 15 residues. Unmatched junction bases numbered 3, after V lost 1 base and J lost 4 bases. Germline loops: CDR1 LGHDT, CDR2 YNNKEL (reference sequence). This chain's CDR3 is CASSQGQGAVYGYTF. CDR3 nucleotide sequence: TGTGCCAGCAGCCAAGGACAGGGGGCGGTCTATGGCTACACCTTC.